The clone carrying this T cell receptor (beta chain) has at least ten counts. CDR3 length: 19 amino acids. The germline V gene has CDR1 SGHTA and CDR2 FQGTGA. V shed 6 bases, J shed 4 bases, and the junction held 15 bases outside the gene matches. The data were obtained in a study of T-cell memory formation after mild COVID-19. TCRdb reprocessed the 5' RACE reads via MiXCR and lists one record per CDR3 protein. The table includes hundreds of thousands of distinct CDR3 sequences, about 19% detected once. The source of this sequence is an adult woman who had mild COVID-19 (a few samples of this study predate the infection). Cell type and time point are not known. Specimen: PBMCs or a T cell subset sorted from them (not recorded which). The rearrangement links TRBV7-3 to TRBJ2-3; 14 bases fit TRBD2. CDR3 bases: TGTGCCAGCAGTTCCACTCCCCCAGGGACTAGCGGGAGCGCAGATACGCAGTATTTT. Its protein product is CASSSTPPGTSGSADTQYF. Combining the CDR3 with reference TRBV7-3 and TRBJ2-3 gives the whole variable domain GAGVSQTPSNKVTEKGKYVELRCDPISGHTALYWYRQSLGQGPEFLIYFQGTGAADDSGLPNDRFFAVRPEGSVSTLKIQRTERGDSAVYLCASSSTPPGTSGSADTQYFGPGTRLTVL.